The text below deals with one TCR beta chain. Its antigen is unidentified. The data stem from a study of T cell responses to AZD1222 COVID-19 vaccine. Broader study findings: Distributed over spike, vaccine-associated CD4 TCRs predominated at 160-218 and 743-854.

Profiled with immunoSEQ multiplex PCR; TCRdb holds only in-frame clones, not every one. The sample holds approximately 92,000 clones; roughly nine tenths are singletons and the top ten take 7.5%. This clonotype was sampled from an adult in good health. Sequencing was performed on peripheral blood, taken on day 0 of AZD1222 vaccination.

CDR3 region: CASSSTGYYGYTF. CDR3 DNA sequence: TGTGCCAGCAGTTCGACAGGGTATTATGGCTACACCTTC. This chain connects TRBV6-5 to TRBJ1-2; 7 nucleotides agree with TRBD1. The trim removed 4 bases at V and 5 bases at J, leaving 4 bases unmatched. Germline CDR1 MNHEY, CDR2 SVGAGI. The CDR3 length is 13 residues.